Following are 20 T cell receptor beta chains from one sample sequenced in a study of CD8+CD57+ T cells in acquired aplastic anemia. Using genomic DNA as the template, TCR beta VDJ and CDR3 profiling was carried out. TCRdb itself ran the reads through MiXCR, one entry per CDR3 protein. Of roughly 220,000 distinct CDR3 sequences in the sample, 65% were seen once. CD8+CD57+ cell expansion, shown by flow cytometry, had occurred in the patients selected for sequencing. Sample: sorted CD4+, CD8+, or CD8+CD57+ T cells (not recorded which) from PBMCs. All receptors derive from a human donor with aplastic anemia.

The chain has TRBV9 and TRBJ1-6; D is possibly TRBD1 (5 bases). V lost 2 bases to trimming and J lost 7 bases, with 10 bases between them. The CDR3 extends over 14 amino acids. The germline V gene has CDR1 SGDLS and CDR2 YYNGEE. DNA for the CDR3: TGTGCCAGCAGCGTTGGGACGGTAAATTCACCCCTCCACTTT. Amino acids: CASSVGTVNSPLHF.

The rearrangement links TRBV5-4 to TRBJ2-7; either TRBD1 or TRBD2 may fit D (6 bases each). The V and J ends lost 4 bases and 7 bases respectively, with 15 bases between them. The CDR3 runs 13 residues. Germline V CDR1 and CDR2: SGHNT, YYREEE (reference sequence). CDR3 sequence: CASSLGGRREQYF. Here the CDR3 DNA reads TGTGCCAGCAGCCTCGGGGGCAGGCGTGAGCAGTACTTC.

The V call is TRBV10-3, the J call TRBJ1-3; a weak D match, TRBD1 (5 bases). The germline gives CDR1 ENHRY, CDR2 SYGVKD. The CDR3 sequence is 14 residues long. The V gene lost 0 bases and the J gene lost 2 bases, with 5 bases spanning the gap. CDR3 sequence reads: CAISESGAGNTIYF. The CDR3 region has the DNA TGTGCCATCAGTGAGTCGGGGGCTGGAAACACCATATATTTT.

This chain links TRBV20-1 with TRBJ1-1; D is undetermined. V gave up 0 bases and J gave up 2 bases, with 7 bases separating them. Germline V gene sequence: CDR1 DFQATT, CDR2 SNEGSKA (reference sequence). CDR3 length: 13 amino acids. DNA of the CDR3: TGCAGTGCTAGAGACAACAGAAACACTGAAGCTTTCTTT. It specifies CSARDNRNTEAFF.

This clonotype was seen ten or more times. The V and J genes are TRBV12-3 or TRBV12-4 and TRBJ2-1; D is uncertain. This CDR3 is built from 12 residues. V lost 7 bases, J lost 8 bases, and 12 bases lay in between. This CDR3 is CASTPPGHEQFF. Here the CDR3 DNA reads TGTGCCAGCACCCCCCCGGGCCATGAGCAGTTCTTC.

The sample holds many counts of this clonotype. The CDR3 sequence is CASSLFASGGEETQYF. CDR3 nucleotide sequence: TGTGCCAGCAGTTTATTCGCTAGCGGGGGGGAGGAGACCCAGTACTTC. The genes are TRBV27 and TRBJ2-5; 12 nucleotides line up with TRBD2. Germline values: CDR1 MNHEY, CDR2 SMNVEV (reference sequence). V dropped 1 base and J dropped 5; count of bases not matched to a gene: 5. The CDR3 is made up of 16 amino acids.

The chain links TRBV7-9 to TRBJ2-5; a weak D match, TRBD1 (6 bases). V was pared by 6 bases and J by 13 bases, with 21 bases between. The CDR3 spans 13 residues. CDR1 and CDR2 from the germline V gene are SEHNR and FQNEAQ (reference sequence). CDR3 nucleotide sequence: TGTGCCAGCAGTCCAGCCCGGTGGGGGCTGGGGTACTTC. Protein sequence: CASSPARWGLGYF.

This rearrangement joins TRBV24-1 to TRBJ2-1; tentative D call: TRBD2 (6 bases). This CDR3 has 16 residues. Deletions cut 0 bases from V and 8 bases from J, with 16 bases between. CDR1 is KGHDR and CDR2 is SFDVKD in the germline V gene. The CDR3 DNA follows: TGTGCCACCAGTGATTTGTGGCGGGGTGGGGGAGATGAGCAGTTCTTC. It yields the protein CATSDLWRGGGDEQFF.

By share, this clonotype counts as medium-sized (0.01 to 0.1%). The chain is built from TRBV20-1 and TRBJ1-2; D is unclear. The CDR3 is 17 amino acids. From germline, CDR1 is DFQATT and CDR2 SNEGSKA (reference sequence). Trimming shortened V by 1 base and J by 3 bases, and 21 bases separated the two germline ends. CDR3 in DNA: TGCAGTGCTAGAGTTACGCCGATAGTTACCACTTACTATGGCTACACCTTC. It is translated as CSARVTPIVTTYYGYTF.

The CDR3 DNA is TGTGCCAGCAGTACAGGGCAAATCCCCTACGAGCAGTACTTC. Translation: CASSTGQIPYEQYF. The chain has TRBV28 and TRBJ2-7; a possible D gene is TRBD1 (6 bases). Germline assignment: CDR1 MDHEN and CDR2 SYDVKM. CDR3 size: 14 residues. V dropped 5 bases and J dropped 2 bases, with 13 bases sitting between them.

The table lists this clonotype with many counts. The chain employs TRBV29-1 and TRBJ2-5, with D maybe TRBD1 (5 bases). Germline V gene sequence: CDR1 SQVTM, CDR2 ANQGSEA. The V end was cut by 2 bases, the J end by 5 bases, with 15 bases between. This CDR3 has 14 residues. CDR3 region: CSVEYSRVRETQYF. In DNA, the CDR3 is TGCAGCGTTGAATATTCCAGGGTTCGGGAGACCCAGTACTTC. Full variable domain (missing parts from reference TRBV29-1 and TRBJ2-5): SAVISQKPSRDICQRGTSLTIQCQVDSQVTMMFWYRQQPGQSLTLIATANQGSEATYESGFVIDKFPISRPNLTFSTLTVSNMSPEDSSIYLCSVEYSRVRETQYFGPGTRLLVL.

Concerning this clonotype itself: Since a much larger clone is just one base distant, this may be a read error. The chain recombines TRBV28 with TRBJ2-7; D may be TRBD1 (7 bases). The V and J ends lost 4 bases and 2 bases respectively, with 21 bases between them. The germline CDR1 and CDR2 sequences are MDHEN and SYDVKM. The CDR3 is 17 residues long. CDR3 protein: CASSSPYTSRGAYEQYF. CDR3 bases: TGTGCCAGCAGTTCGCCCTATACTAGCAGGGGGGCCTACGAGCAGTACTTC. The full variable domain, rest sourced from reference TRBV28 and TRBJ2-7, is DVKVTQSSRYLVKRTGEKVFLECVQDMDHENMFWYRQDPGLGLRLIYFSYDVKMKEKGDIPEGYSVSREKKERFSLILESASTNQTSMYLCASSSPYTSRGAYEQYFGPGTRLTVT.

This clonotype was seen a handful of times. The rearrangement links TRBV7-9 to TRBJ2-2, with D tentatively TRBD1 or TRBD2 (5 bases each). CDR1 is SEHNR and CDR2 is FQNEAQ in the germline V gene (reference sequence). V shed 1 base and J shed 6 bases, with 12 bases lying between them. The CDR3 length is 15 residues. The CDR3 sequence is CASSLDGAIAGELFF. In DNA, the CDR3 is TGTGCCAGCAGCTTAGACGGGGCGATAGCCGGGGAGCTGTTTTTT.

In this sample, this clonotype turned up a few times. The chain carries TRBV10-3 and TRBJ2-1, with 10 bases matching TRBD2. The V and J ends lost 10 bases and 5 bases, in that order; junction bases with no gene match: 17. The CDR3 loop spans 17 amino acids. The germline CDR1 and CDR2 sequences are ENHRY and SYGVKD. DNA of the CDR3: TGTGCCACCCAATCTAGCGGGGGAATCAAGAAACACAATGAGCAGTTCTTC. Translating gives CATQSSGGIKKHNEQFF.

This chain joins TRBV7-3 and TRBJ2-1, with TRBD1 identical over 7 bases. CDR1 and CDR2 from the germline V gene are SGHTA and FQGTGA. Trimming at V came to 2 bases and at J to 6 bases, leaving 1 base not matched to a gene. This CDR3 has 13 amino acids. The DNA for the CDR3 is TGTGCCAGCAGCTTAGGACAGGTCAATGAGCAGTTCTTC. This encodes CASSLGQVNEQFF.

The chain combines TRBV7-2 with TRBJ2-2, with D hard to call. The CDR3 has 13 residues. V lost 1 base and J 5 bases, leaving 5 bases between the germline ends. Germline-derived CDR1 and CDR2 are SGHTA and FQGNSA. The CDR3 nucleotides are TGTGCCAGCAGCTTAGGACGTACCGGGGAGCTGTTTTTT. Translating it yields CASSLGRTGELFF.

This chain joins TRBV24-1 and TRBJ2-7; tentatively, D is TRBD1 or TRBD2 (5 bases each). This CDR3 spans 16 amino acids. Per the germline V gene, CDR1 is KGHDR and CDR2 is SFDVKD. V lost 3 bases and J lost 3, with 17 bases in between. CDR3 region: CATSDPAGTADYEQYF. In nucleotides, the CDR3 is TGTGCCACCAGTGATCCGGCCGGGACCGCCGACTACGAGCAGTACTTC.

The sample holds one count of this clonotype. The rearrangement uses TRBV10-2 and TRBJ2-1, with TRBD1 identical over 7 bases. Germline-derived CDR1 and CDR2 are WSHSY and SAAADI. The J segment lost 3 bases and the V segment lost 2 bases, leaving 10 bases of the junction unmatched. There are 17 residues in the CDR3. CDR3 bases: TGCGCCAGCAGTGAGGAGGGGGACAGAGGTCACTACAATGAGCAGTTCTTC. It is translated as CASSEEGDRGHYNEQFF.

This clonotype was found once. At one end, the junction sequence differs from germline, possibly due to a read error. The V gene is TRBV7-2, the J gene TRBJ1-6; perhaps TRBD1 as D (5 bases). The germline V gene has CDR1 SGHTA and CDR2 FQGNSA. This CDR3 spans 15 amino acids. The CDR3 reads CASSQDLGGTTPLHF. The CDR3 nucleotides are TGCGCCAGCAGCCAAGACCTTGGTGGGACTACACCCCTCCACTTT.

This clonotype came up many times. The rearrangement uses TRBV28 and TRBJ1-4; 8 nucleotides align to TRBD1. The CDR3 loop spans 14 amino acids. Unmatched junction bases numbered 3, after V lost 2 bases and J lost 7 bases. Germline CDR1 and CDR2: MDHEN and SYDVKM. CDR3 coding DNA: TGTGCCAGCAGTTTACAGGGGGCGCGTGAAAAACTGTTTTTT. Residues: CASSLQGAREKLFF.